The TCR beta chain described here comes from a study of CD8 T cells in ankylosing spondylitis. Germline values: CDR1 MGHRA, CDR2 YSYEKL. Trimming at V came to 1 base and at J to 0 bases, leaving 8 bases not matched to a gene. The CDR3 consists of 20 residues. Quantitative 5'-RACE with molecular barcodes was used to make the TCR beta libraries. TCRdb itself ran the 5' RACE reads through MiXCR, one entry per CDR3 protein. The repertoire holds under 450,000 distinct CDR3 sequences, 20% to 25% seen once, with less than 15% in the top ten. The receptor was isolated from a male donor with ankylosing spondylitis or in good health (not recorded which). The chain links TRBV4-1 to TRBJ2-1; TRBD2 aligns across 14 bases. The sample comprised blood, either unsorted or a sorted T cell fraction (not recorded which). CDR3 region: CASSQVPGLAGDSSYNEQFF. DNA for the CDR3: TGCGCCAGCAGCCAAGTCCCGGGACTAGCGGGGGACTCCTCCTACAATGAGCAGTTCTTC.